One T cell receptor (beta chain) is described in this entry. This sample stems from a study of blood T cell repertoires in COVID-19. Across the whole study: PBMCs, B-cell-depleted T cells, or T cells were the source of the cDNA or gDNA that made up the material.

The CDR3 sequence is 16 residues long. TCRdb's copy holds only in-frame clones and misses some; the assay was immunoSEQ multiplex PCR. In the table there are about 68,000 clones, 70% to 80% of which are singletons. The sample consisted of peripheral blood. This chain uses TRBV12-2 with TRBJ1-5; the table's D call, TRBD1, has no DNA check behind it. TRBV12-2 is described as a pseudogene. This sequence originates from a human donor in a cohort sampled during active COVID-19. CDR3 sequence reads: CASRFLRTGVGQPQHF. The DNA of the CDR3 is TGTGCAAGTCGCTTTTTGCGAACAGGGGTAGGGCAGCCCCAGCATTTT.